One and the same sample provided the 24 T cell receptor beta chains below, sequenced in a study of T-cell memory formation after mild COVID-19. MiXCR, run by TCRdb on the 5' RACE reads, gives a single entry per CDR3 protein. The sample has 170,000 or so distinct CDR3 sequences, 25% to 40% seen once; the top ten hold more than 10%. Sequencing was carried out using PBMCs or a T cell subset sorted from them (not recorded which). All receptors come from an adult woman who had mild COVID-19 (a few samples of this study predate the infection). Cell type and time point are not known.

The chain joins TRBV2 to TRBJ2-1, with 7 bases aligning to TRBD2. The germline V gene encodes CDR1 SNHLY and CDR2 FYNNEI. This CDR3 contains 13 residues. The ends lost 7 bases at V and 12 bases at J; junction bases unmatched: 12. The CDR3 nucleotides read TGTGCCAGCACCCTGGAAGGGAGGGGCGGGCAGTTCTTC. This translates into CASTLEGRGGQFF.

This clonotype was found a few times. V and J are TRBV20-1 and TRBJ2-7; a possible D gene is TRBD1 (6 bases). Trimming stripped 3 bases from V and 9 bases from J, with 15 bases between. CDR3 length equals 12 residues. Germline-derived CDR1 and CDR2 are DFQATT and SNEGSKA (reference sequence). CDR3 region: CSASGAGVWQYF. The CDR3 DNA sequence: TGCAGTGCTAGCGGGGCAGGGGTTTGGCAGTACTTC.

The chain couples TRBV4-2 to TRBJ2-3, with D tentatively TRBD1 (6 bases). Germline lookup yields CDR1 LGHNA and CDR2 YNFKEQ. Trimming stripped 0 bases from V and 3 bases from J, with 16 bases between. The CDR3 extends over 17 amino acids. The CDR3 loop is CASSQEGWDNVTDTQYF. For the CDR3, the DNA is TGTGCCAGCAGCCAAGAAGGCTGGGACAATGTGACAGATACGCAGTATTTT.

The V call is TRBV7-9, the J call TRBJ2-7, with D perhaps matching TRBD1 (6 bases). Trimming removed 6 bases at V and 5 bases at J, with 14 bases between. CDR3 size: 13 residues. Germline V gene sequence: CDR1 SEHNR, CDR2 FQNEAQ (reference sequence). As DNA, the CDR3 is TGTGCCAGCAGGGCCAGGGGATCTCACGAGCAGTACTTC. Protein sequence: CASRARGSHEQYF.

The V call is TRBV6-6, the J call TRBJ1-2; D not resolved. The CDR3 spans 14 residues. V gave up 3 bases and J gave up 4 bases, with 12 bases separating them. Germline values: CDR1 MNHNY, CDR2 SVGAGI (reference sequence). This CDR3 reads CASSYGGLGYGYTF. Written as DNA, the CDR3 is TGTGCCAGCAGTTATGGCGGGCTCGGCTATGGCTACACCTTC.

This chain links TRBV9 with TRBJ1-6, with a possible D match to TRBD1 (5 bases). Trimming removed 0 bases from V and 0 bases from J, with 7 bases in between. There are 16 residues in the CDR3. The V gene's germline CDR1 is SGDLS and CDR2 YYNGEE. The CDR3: CASSVEGSSYNSPLHF. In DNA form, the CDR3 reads TGTGCCAGCAGCGTAGAGGGGAGCTCCTATAATTCACCCCTCCACTTT.

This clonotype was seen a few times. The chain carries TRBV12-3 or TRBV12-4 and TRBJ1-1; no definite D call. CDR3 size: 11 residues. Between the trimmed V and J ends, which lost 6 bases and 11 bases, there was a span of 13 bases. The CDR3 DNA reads TGTGCCAGCAGCACCTATGGGGAGGCTTTCTTT. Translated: CASSTYGEAFF.

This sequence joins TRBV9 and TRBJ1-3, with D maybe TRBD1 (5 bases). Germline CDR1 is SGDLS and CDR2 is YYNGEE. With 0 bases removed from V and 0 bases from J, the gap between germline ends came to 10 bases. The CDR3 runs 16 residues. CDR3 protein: CASSVEAGLSGNTIYF. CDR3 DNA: TGTGCCAGCAGCGTAGAGGCGGGGCTCTCTGGAAACACCATATATTTT.

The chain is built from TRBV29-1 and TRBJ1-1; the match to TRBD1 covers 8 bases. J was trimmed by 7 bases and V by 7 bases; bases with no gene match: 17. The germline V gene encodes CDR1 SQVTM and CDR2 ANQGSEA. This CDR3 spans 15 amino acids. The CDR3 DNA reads TGCAGCGCCGAAAGCGTAGCAGGGGGCTGGGGTGAAGCTTTCTTT. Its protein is CSAESVAGGWGEAFF.

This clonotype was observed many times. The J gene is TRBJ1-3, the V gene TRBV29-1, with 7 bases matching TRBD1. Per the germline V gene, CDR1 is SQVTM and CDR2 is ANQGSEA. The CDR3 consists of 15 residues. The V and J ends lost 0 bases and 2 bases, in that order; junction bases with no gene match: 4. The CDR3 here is CSVEDRDRTGNTIYF. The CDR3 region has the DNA TGCAGCGTTGAAGATCGGGACAGAACTGGAAACACCATATATTTT.

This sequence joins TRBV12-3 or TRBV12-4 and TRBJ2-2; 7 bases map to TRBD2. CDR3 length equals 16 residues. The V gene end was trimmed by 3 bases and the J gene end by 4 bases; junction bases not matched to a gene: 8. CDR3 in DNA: TGTGCCAGCAGTTTTCCGGGCGGGAGAGGCACCGGGGAGCTGTTTTTT. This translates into CASSFPGGRGTGELFF.

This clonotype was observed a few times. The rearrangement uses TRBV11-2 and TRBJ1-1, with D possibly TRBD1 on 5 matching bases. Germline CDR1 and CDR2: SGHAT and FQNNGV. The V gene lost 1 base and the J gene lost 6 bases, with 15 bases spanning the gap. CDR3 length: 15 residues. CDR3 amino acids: CASSLGGSGGAEAFF. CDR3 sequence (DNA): TGTGCCAGCAGCTTAGGGGGGTCCGGAGGGGCTGAAGCTTTCTTT.

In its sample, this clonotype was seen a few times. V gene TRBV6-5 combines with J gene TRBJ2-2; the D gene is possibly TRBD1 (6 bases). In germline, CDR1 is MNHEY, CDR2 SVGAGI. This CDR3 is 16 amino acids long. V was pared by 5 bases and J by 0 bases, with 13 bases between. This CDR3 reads CASSTTGTPNTGELFF. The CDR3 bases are TGTGCCAGCAGTACGACCGGGACACCGAACACCGGGGAGCTGTTTTTT.

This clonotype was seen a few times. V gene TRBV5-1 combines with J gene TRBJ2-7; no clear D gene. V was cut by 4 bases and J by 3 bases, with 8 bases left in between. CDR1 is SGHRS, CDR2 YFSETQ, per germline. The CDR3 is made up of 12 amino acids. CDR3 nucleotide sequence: TGCGCCAGCAGCATACAAAGCTACGAGCAGTACTTC. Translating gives CASSIQSYEQYF.

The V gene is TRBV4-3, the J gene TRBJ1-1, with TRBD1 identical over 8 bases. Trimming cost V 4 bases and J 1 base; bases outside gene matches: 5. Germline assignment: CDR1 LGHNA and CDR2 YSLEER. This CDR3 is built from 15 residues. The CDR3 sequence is CASSPWTGPNTEAFF. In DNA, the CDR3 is TGCGCCAGCAGCCCATGGACAGGGCCGAACACTGAAGCTTTCTTT.

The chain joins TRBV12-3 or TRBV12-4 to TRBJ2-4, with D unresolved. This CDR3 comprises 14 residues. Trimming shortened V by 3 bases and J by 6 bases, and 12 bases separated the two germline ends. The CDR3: CASSFSPGSNIQYF. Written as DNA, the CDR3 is TGTGCCAGCAGTTTTTCCCCAGGATCAAACATTCAGTACTTC.

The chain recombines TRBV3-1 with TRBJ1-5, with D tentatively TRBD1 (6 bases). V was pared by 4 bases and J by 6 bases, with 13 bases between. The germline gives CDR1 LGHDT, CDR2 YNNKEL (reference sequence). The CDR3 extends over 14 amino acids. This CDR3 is CASSPTGSRQPQHF. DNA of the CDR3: TGTGCCAGCAGCCCTACAGGGTCCCGTCAGCCCCAGCATTTT. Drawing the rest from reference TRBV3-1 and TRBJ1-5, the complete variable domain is DTAVSQTPKYLVTQMGNDKSIKCEQNLGHDTMYWYKQDSKKFLKIMFSYNNKELIINETVPNRFSPKSPDKAHLNLHINSLELGDSAVYFCASSPTGSRQPQHFGDGTRLSIL.

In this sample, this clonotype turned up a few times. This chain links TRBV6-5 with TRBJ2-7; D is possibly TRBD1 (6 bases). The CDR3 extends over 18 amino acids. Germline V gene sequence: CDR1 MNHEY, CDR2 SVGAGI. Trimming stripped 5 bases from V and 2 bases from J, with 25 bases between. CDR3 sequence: CASSHPTGTIRIPYEQYF. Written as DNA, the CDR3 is TGTGCCAGCAGTCACCCGACAGGAACCATACGAATCCCCTACGAGCAGTACTTC.

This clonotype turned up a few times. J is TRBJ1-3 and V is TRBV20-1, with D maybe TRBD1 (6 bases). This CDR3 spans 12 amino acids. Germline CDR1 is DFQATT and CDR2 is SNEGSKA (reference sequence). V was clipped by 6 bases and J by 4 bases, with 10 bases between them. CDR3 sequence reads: CSARTVGNTIYF. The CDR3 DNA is TGCAGTGCGCGGACAGTCGGAAACACCATATATTTT.

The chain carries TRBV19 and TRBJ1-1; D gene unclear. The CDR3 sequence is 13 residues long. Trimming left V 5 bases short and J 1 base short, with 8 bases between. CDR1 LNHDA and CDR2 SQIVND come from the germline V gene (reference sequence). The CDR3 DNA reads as TGTGCCAGTAGTGAAAACCCGAACACTGAAGCTTTCTTT. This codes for CASSENPNTEAFF. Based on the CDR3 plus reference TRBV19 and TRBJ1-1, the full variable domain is DGGITQSPKYLFRKEGQNVTLSCEQNLNHDAMYWYRQDPGQGLRLIYYSQIVNDFQKGDIAEGYSVSREKKESFPLTVTSAQKNPTAFYLCASSENPNTEAFFGQGTRLTVV.

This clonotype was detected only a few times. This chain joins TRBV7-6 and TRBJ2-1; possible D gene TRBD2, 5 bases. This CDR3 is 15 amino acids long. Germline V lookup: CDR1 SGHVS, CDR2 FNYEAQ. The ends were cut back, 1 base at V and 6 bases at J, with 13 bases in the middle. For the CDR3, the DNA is TGTGCCAGCAGCTTAGTGAGGGAGAGCCTCAATGAGCAGTTCTTC. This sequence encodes CASSLVRESLNEQFF.

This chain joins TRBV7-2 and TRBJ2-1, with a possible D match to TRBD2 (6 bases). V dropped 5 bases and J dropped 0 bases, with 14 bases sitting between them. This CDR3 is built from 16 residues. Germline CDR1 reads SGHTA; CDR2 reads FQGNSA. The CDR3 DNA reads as TGTGCCAGCAGCGTCTTTAGCGGTAGCTCCTACAATGAGCAGTTCTTC. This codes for CASSVFSGSSYNEQFF.

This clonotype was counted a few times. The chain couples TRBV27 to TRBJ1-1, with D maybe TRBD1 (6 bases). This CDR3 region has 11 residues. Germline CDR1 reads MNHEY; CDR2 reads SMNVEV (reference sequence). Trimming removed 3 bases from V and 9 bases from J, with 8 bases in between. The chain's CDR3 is CASSFGTKAFF. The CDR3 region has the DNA TGTGCCAGCAGTTTTGGGACAAAAGCTTTCTTT.

The DNA of the CDR3 is TGCGCCAGCAGCTTGGGTCAGGGGGCAAGCGAGCAGTACTTC. The encoded protein is CASSLGQGASEQYF. The J gene is TRBJ2-7, the V gene TRBV5-1; the match to TRBD1 covers 8 bases. CDR1 SGHRS and CDR2 YFSETQ come from the germline V gene. This CDR3 has 14 amino acids. J gave up 6 bases and V 0 bases, and 5 bases lay outside the gene matches.